A selection of T cell receptor beta chains follows, all from one sample in a study of blood T cell repertoires in COVID-19. Data came from immunoSEQ multiplex PCR; TCRdb stores just in-frame clones and leaves some out. The sample lists some 160,000 clones, roughly 90% occurring once. Sequencing was carried out using peripheral blood. The source of these receptors is an older woman with acute or convalescent COVID-19. The CDR3 runs from the conserved cysteine through the conserved F or W. Fields, in order: J gene, V gene, D gene, clone size, CDR3 protein, CDR3 DNA. D genes are given only for firm matches. Clone size is shown for a subset of rows, as once, few, many or a class of expanded clone.

TRBJ1-1	TRBV18	NA	NA	CASSQQWIESNTEAFF	TGTGCCAGCTCCCAACAGTGGATAGAAAGCAACACTGAAGCTTTCTTT
TRBJ2-7	TRBV6-6	NA	NA	CASRTPGSSSYEQYF	TGTGCCAGCAGAACCCCGGGGTCAAGCTCCTACGAGCAGTACTTC
TRBJ1-5	TRBV19	TRBD1	NA	CASSVGTVNQPQHF	TGTGCCAGTAGTGTAGGGACAGTGAATCAGCCCCAGCATTTT
TRBJ2-1	TRBV24-1	TRBD1	NA	CATSEGTGGPYNEQFF	TGTGCCACCAGTGAGGGTACAGGGGGGCCCTACAATGAGCAGTTCTTC
TRBJ1-2	TRBV6-2/TRBV6-3	TRBD1	NA	CASSRRTGVGYGYTF	TGTGCCAGCAGTCGACGGACAGGGGTAGGCTATGGCTACACCTTC
TRBJ2-2	TRBV9	TRBD2	NA	CASSVSGGVTGELFF	TGTGCCAGCAGCGTAAGCGGGGGCGTCACCGGGGAGCTGTTTTTT
TRBJ1-2	TRBV3-1/TRBV3-2	TRBD1	NA	CASSQDWTGGTGYTF	TGTGCCAGCAGCCAAGACTGGACAGGGGGAACGGGCTACACCTTC
TRBJ1-5	TRBV7-9	NA	NA	CASSLMGQQNQPQHF	TGTGCCAGCAGCTTAATGGGACAACAAAATCAGCCCCAGCATTTT
TRBJ1-2	TRBV18	NA	NA	CASSPRGESGYGYTF	TGTGCCAGCTCCCCCCGCGGGGAGTCCGGCTATGGCTACACCTTC
TRBJ2-5	TRBV6-5	TRBD2	NA	CASSYMTSGPQETQYF	TGTGCCAGCAGTTACATGACTAGCGGACCCCAAGAGACCCAGTACTTC
TRBJ2-7	TRBV5-5	NA	NA	CASSLRQTPYEQYF	TGTGCCAGCAGTCTAAGACAGACGCCCTACGAGCAGTACTTC
TRBJ1-5	TRBV10-1	TRBD1	NA	CASSGDRVANQPQHF	TGCGCCAGCAGCGGGGACAGGGTGGCCAATCAGCCCCAGCATTTT
TRBJ1-5	TRBV6-1	TRBD1	NA	CASSDQSGTGQHF	TGTGCCAGCAGTGACCAAAGTGGGACAGGACAGCATTTT
TRBJ2-5	TRBV4-3	NA	NA	CASSQDSGVGETQYF	TGCGCCAGCAGCCAAGACTCAGGGGTAGGAGAGACCCAGTACTTC
TRBJ2-2	TRBV9	TRBD1	NA	CASSAGQEGTGELFF	TGTGCCAGCAGTGCGGGACAGGAAGGCACCGGGGAGCTGTTTTTT
TRBJ2-3	TRBV4-1	NA	NA	CASSHRVREAQGTQYF	TGCGCCAGCAGCCATAGGGTCCGCGAGGCACAGGGCACGCAGTATTTT
TRBJ1-5	TRBV5-1	NA	NA	CASSLGAGQTQPQHF	TGCGCCAGCAGCTTGGGTGCAGGACAGACTCAGCCCCAGCATTTT
TRBJ1-1	TRBV9	NA	NA	CASSPRSGLMNTEAFF	TGTGCCAGCAGCCCCCGTTCGGGACTCATGAACACTGAAGCTTTCTTT
TRBJ2-7	TRBV7-8	TRBD2	NA	CASSFAGRAGHEQYF	TGTGCCAGCAGCTTTGCCGGGAGGGCCGGGCACGAGCAGTACTTC
TRBJ1-2	TRBV7-2	NA	NA	CASSLTGNNYGYTF	TGTGCCAGCAGCTTAACAGGGAACAACTATGGCTACACCTTC
TRBJ2-5	TRBV25-1	NA	NA	CASSAAPGVRQETQYF	TGTGCCAGCAGCGCCGCCCCCGGGGTTCGACAAGAGACCCAGTACTTC
TRBJ2-7	TRBV20-1	NA	NA	CSASFQGGLRYEQYF	TGCAGTGCTAGTTTCCAGGGGGGTCTTCGCTACGAGCAGTACTTC
TRBJ1-1	TRBV7-2	TRBD1	NA	CASSPGWDRRMNTEAFF	TGTGCCAGCAGCCCCGGTTGGGACAGGCGGATGAACACTGAAGCTTTCTTT
TRBJ1-1	TRBV7-2	TRBD1	NA	CASSAIQGDTEAFF	TGTGCCAGCAGCGCTATACAGGGGGACACTGAAGCTTTCTTT
TRBJ1-1	TRBV13	TRBD1	NA	CASSLGQVLMNTEAFF	TGTGCCAGCAGCCTTGGACAGGTTCTGATGAACACTGAAGCTTTCTTT
TRBJ1-2	TRBV24-1	NA	NA	CATSVDSLHGYTF	TGTGCCACCAGTGTAGACAGTCTGCACGGCTACACCTTC
TRBJ1-5	TRBV6-5	NA	NA	CASSPPGWNQPQHF	TGTGCCAGCAGTCCCCCAGGGTGGAATCAGCCCCAGCATTTT
TRBJ2-4	TRBV2	NA	NA	CASREELAKNIQYF	TGTGCCAGCAGAGAAGAACTAGCCAAAAACATTCAGTACTTC
TRBJ1-1	TRBV5-6	TRBD1	once	CASSLVRDRDTEAFF	TGTGCCAGCAGCTTGGTCCGGGACAGGGACACTGAAGCTTTCTTT
TRBJ1-1	TRBV5-8	TRBD1	NA	CASSKGQGAIGEAFF	TGTGCCAGCAGTAAGGGACAGGGGGCTATTGGTGAAGCTTTCTTT
TRBJ1-4	TRBV19	NA	NA	CASIGRGNNEKLFF	TGTGCCAGTATCGGAAGGGGGAACAATGAAAAACTGTTTTTT
TRBJ2-3	TRBV9	TRBD2	NA	CASSVRLASSDTQYF	TGTGCCAGCAGCGTAAGACTAGCTAGTTCTGATACGCAGTATTTT
TRBJ1-1	TRBV19	TRBD1	NA	CASRTDRGRTEAFF	TGTGCCAGTAGAACCGACAGGGGGCGGACTGAAGCTTTCTTT
TRBJ1-1	TRBV11-1	TRBD1	NA	CASSSRQGMATEAFF	TGTGCCAGCAGCTCCAGACAGGGGATGGCCACTGAAGCTTTCTTT
TRBJ1-6	TRBV30	TRBD1	NA	CAWSVRQGNSPLHF	TGTGCCTGGAGTGTAAGACAGGGAAATTCACCCCTCCACTTT
TRBJ1-2	TRBV4-2	TRBD1	NA	CASSQEYWTGDGYGYTF	TGTGCCAGCAGCCAAGAATATTGGACAGGGGACGGCTATGGCTACACCTTC
TRBJ2-5	TRBV4-1	TRBD2	NA	CASSQWTSGGGGYLETQYF	TGCGCCAGCAGCCAATGGACTAGCGGGGGGGGCGGTTATTTAGAGACCCAGTACTTC
TRBJ1-5	TRBV4-3	NA	NA	CASSQDRGQPQHF	TGCGCCAGCAGCCAAGACCGCGGTCAGCCCCAGCATTTT
TRBJ2-2	TRBV27	NA	NA	CASRLRERTGELFF	TGTGCCAGCAGACTCAGAGAGAGGACCGGGGAGCTGTTTTTT
TRBJ2-1	TRBV24-1	TRBD1	NA	CATRGTGTYNEQFF	TGTGCCACCAGAGGGACAGGAACCTACAATGAGCAGTTCTTC
TRBJ2-7	TRBV5-6	TRBD2	NA	CASSGAGTSGGITYEQYF	TGTGCCAGCAGCGGAGCCGGGACTAGCGGGGGGATAACCTACGAGCAGTACTTC
TRBJ2-2	TRBV7-2	NA	NA	CASSLSPRGATGELFF	TGTGCCAGCAGCTTGAGCCCCAGGGGGGCTACCGGGGAGCTGTTTTTT
TRBJ1-2	TRBV5-6	NA	NA	CASSLGAGPYGYTF	TGTGCCAGCAGCTTGGGGGCGGGACCCTATGGCTACACCTTC
TRBJ2-7	TRBV7-6	NA	NA	CASSASRVGGFEQYF	TGTGCCAGCAGCGCAAGCAGGGTTGGGGGGTTCGAGCAGTACTTC